These 30 T cell receptor beta chains originate from one sample sequenced in a study of cytomegalovirus exposure and HLA in healthy donors. PCR amplification relied on 60 Vbeta primers (plus 13 Jbeta primers). Generated by immunoSEQ multiplex PCR, the TCRdb table keeps only in-frame clones and is missing some. The data contain about 160,000 clones, 80% to 90% of them singletons. Specimen: PBMCs. The receptors derive from a woman between 18 and 29 years old in good health and CMV-seronegative.

This clone showed up just once. The chain combines TRBV18 with TRBJ2-7, with D possibly matching TRBD2 (6 bases). With 0 bases removed from V and 2 bases from J, the gap between germline ends came to 14 bases. Germline V gives CDR1 KGHSH, CDR2 LQKENI. The CDR3 totals 16 residues. CDR3 residues: CASSPPGPGRTYEQYF. Here the CDR3 DNA reads TGTGCCAGCTCACCACCGGGGCCGGGGAGGACCTACGAGCAGTACTTC.

The genes are TRBV27 and TRBJ2-7; D unclear. Trimming shortened V by 2 bases and J by 2 bases, and 10 bases separated the two germline ends. Germline loops: CDR1 MNHEY, CDR2 SMNVEV (reference sequence). The CDR3 runs to 14 residues. This CDR3 is CASSLNAQTYEQYF. The CDR3 coding sequence is TGTGCCAGCAGTTTAAACGCACAGACCTACGAGCAGTACTTC.

This chain uses TRBV15 with TRBJ2-4; the match to TRBD2 covers 8 bases. V shed 1 base, J shed 2 bases, and the junction held 7 bases outside the gene matches. This CDR3 contains 17 residues. Germline lookup yields CDR1 LNHNV and CDR2 YYDKDF (reference sequence). CDR3 loop: CATSRVAGGVTKNIQYF. The CDR3 DNA reads as TGTGCCACCAGCAGAGTTGCGGGGGGCGTTACCAAAAACATTCAGTACTTC.

The chain carries TRBV5-1 and TRBJ2-7; D gene ambiguous. The germline gives CDR1 SGHRS, CDR2 YFSETQ. CDR3 length equals 12 residues. Between the trimmed V and J ends, which lost 4 bases and 0 bases, there was a span of 5 bases. CDR3 region: CASSATSYEQYF. The CDR3 nucleotides read TGCGCCAGCAGCGCTACCTCCTACGAGCAGTACTTC.

The CDR3 bases are TGTGCCAGCAGTTTATCAGGGTATGAAGCTTTCTTT. It yields the protein CASSLSGYEAFF. This sequence joins TRBV28 and TRBJ1-1, with D possibly matching TRBD1 (5 bases). The CDR3 is made up of 12 amino acids. V dropped 1 base and J dropped 7 bases, with 7 bases sitting between them. CDR1 MDHEN and CDR2 SYDVKM come from the germline V gene.

This clone was found a few times. This sample includes further DNA sequences coding for the same CDR3. This chain links TRBV6-1 with TRBJ1-5, with 7 bases that match TRBD1. The CDR3 loop spans 15 amino acids. J lost 0 bases, V lost 1 base, and 0 bases had no gene match. Germline lookup yields CDR1 MNHNS and CDR2 SASEGT. In nucleotides, the CDR3 is TGTGCCAGCAGTGAAGGGACAGGTAGCAATCAGCCCCAGCATTTT. Translating gives CASSEGTGSNQPQHF.

This chain uses TRBV7-3 with TRBJ2-1; 8 bases are a match to TRBD2. Germline V gene data show CDR1 as SGHTA and CDR2 as FQGTGA. V shed 2 bases and J 9 bases; nucleotides not matched to a gene: 6. This CDR3 has 14 amino acids. In nucleotides, the CDR3 is TGTGCCAGCAGCTTAGACGGGAGGGATGGTGAGCAGTTCTTC. Encoded protein: CASSLDGRDGEQFF.

The count of this clone is one. The CDR3 nucleotides are TGTGCCAGCAGCCGAATAGGCGGGCTCCTCTACGAGCAGTACTTC. Protein product: CASSRIGGLLYEQYF. The chain employs TRBV6-1 and TRBJ2-7; TRBD2 might be the D (5 bases). This CDR3 has 15 amino acids. V was shortened by 6 bases and J by 3 bases, with 18 bases between the two germline ends. Germline V gives CDR1 MNHNS, CDR2 SASEGT.

This rearrangement joins TRBV5-1 to TRBJ2-7, with D possibly TRBD2 on 5 matching bases. Germline lookup yields CDR1 SGHRS and CDR2 YFSETQ. The length of the CDR3 is 15 residues. Trimming took off 0 bases at V and 3 bases at J, with 13 bases between the two ends. The CDR3 spells CASSLVLGGNYEQYF. The CDR3 DNA is TGCGCCAGCAGCTTGGTTCTCGGAGGCAACTACGAGCAGTACTTC.

V is TRBV5-1 and J is TRBJ1-5; D gene ambiguous. V was clipped by 4 bases and J by 9 bases, with 23 bases between them. Germline CDR1 and CDR2: SGHRS and YFSETQ. This CDR3 is 16 amino acids long. CDR3 sequence reads: CASSPAGMEALLPQHF. Written as DNA, the CDR3 is TGCGCCAGCAGCCCGGCGGGGATGGAGGCCTTGTTGCCCCAGCATTTT.

Written as DNA, the CDR3 is TGCGCCAGCAGCGCGGACAGGGTGGGCTACGGCTACACCTTC. Protein: CASSADRVGYGYTF. This chain links TRBV5-1 with TRBJ1-2; TRBD1 matches 8 bases. Germline lookup yields CDR1 SGHRS and CDR2 YFSETQ. With V trimmed by 4 bases and J by 8 bases, 10 bases remained unmatched. This CDR3 is built from 14 residues.

The chain has TRBV6-6 and TRBJ1-2; unclear D gene. Germline CDR1 reads MNHNY; CDR2 reads SVGAGI (reference sequence). CDR3 length equals 14 residues. Trimming removed 6 bases from V and 6 bases from J, with 17 bases in between. The CDR3 loop reads CASSFGLQGDGYTF. The CDR3 bases are TGTGCCAGCAGCTTCGGACTCCAAGGTGATGGCTACACCTTC.

CDR3 sequence reads: CASIGADGDTQYF. DNA of the CDR3: TGTGCCAGCATTGGAGCAGATGGGGATACGCAGTATTTT. The J gene is TRBJ2-3, the V gene TRBV7-9; no clear D gene. The CDR3 covers 13 residues. V was clipped by 7 bases and J by 6 bases, with 14 bases between them. Germline V gene data show CDR1 as SEHNR and CDR2 as FQNEAQ (reference sequence).

The chain combines TRBV11-2 with TRBJ1-1, with D possibly being TRBD1 (5 bases). Looked up from germline, CDR1 is SGHAT and CDR2 is FQNNGV. This CDR3 has 13 residues. Between the trimmed V and J ends, which lost 0 bases and 4 bases, there was a span of 6 bases. The CDR3 spells CASSLDRATEAFF. Here the CDR3 DNA reads TGTGCCAGCAGCTTAGACAGGGCCACTGAAGCTTTCTTT.

V is TRBV11-3 and J is TRBJ2-7; 7 bases match TRBD2. Trimming cost V 2 bases and J 2 bases; bases outside gene matches: 6. In germline, CDR1 is SGHNT, CDR2 YENEEA. The CDR3 totals 15 residues. In DNA, the CDR3 is TGTGCCAGCAGCTTAAGGCCTGGGACTACCTACGAGCAGTACTTC. Encoded protein: CASSLRPGTTYEQYF.

The gene calls are TRBV11-1 and TRBJ2-5; 7 bases agree with TRBD1. Trimming removed 5 bases from V and 0 bases from J; junction bases left unmatched: 3. In germline, CDR1 is SGHAT, CDR2 FQDESV (reference sequence). This CDR3 is 14 amino acids long. The CDR3 bases are TGTGCCAGCAGCATTGGGACAGACCAAGAGACCCAGTACTTC. Residues: CASSIGTDQETQYF.

The rearrangement joins TRBV28 to TRBJ2-5, with D perhaps TRBD1 (5 bases). The V end lost 2 bases, the J end lost 4 bases, and 14 bases lay between the germline ends. The germline CDR1 and CDR2 sequences are MDHEN and SYDVKM. CDR3 length: 15 residues. The CDR3 is CASSLGAAGPETQYF. DNA for the CDR3: TGTGCCAGCAGTTTAGGGGCGGCAGGCCCAGAGACCCAGTACTTC.

This clone was found a few times. The chain joins TRBV7-8 to TRBJ1-6; D uncertain. The CDR3 is 16 residues long. V was cut by 0 bases and J by 0 bases, with 6 bases left in between. Germline V CDR1 and CDR2: SGHVS, FQNEAQ. Here the CDR3 reads CASSLARSSYNSPLHF. CDR3 coding DNA: TGTGCCAGCAGCTTAGCGAGAAGCTCCTATAATTCACCCCTCCACTTT.

This sequence joins TRBV5-4 and TRBJ2-1; 7 bases are shared with TRBD1. The CDR3 extends over 15 amino acids. J was trimmed by 3 bases and V by 4 bases; bases with no gene match: 7. The germline V gene encodes CDR1 SGHNT and CDR2 YYREEE (reference sequence). As DNA, the CDR3 is TGTGCCAGCAGCATCGACAGGGCCAACTACAATGAGCAGTTCTTC. This sequence encodes CASSIDRANYNEQFF.

V gene TRBV11-2 combines with J gene TRBJ2-5; 7 bases are shared with TRBD1. Germline CDR1 is SGHAT and CDR2 is FQNNGV. V dropped 7 bases and J dropped 0; count of bases not matched to a gene: 17. The CDR3 contains 18 residues. The CDR3 nucleotides are TGTGCCAGCAACATAGGGGGCCGACAGGGAATAAACCAAGAGACCCAGTACTTC. As protein: CASNIGGRQGINQETQYF.

The table lists this clone with a few counts. This rearrangement joins TRBV5-1 to TRBJ1-1, with TRBD1 identical over 9 bases. The CDR3 is 15 residues long. V shed 3 bases, J shed 4 bases, and the junction held 7 bases outside the gene matches. Germline V CDR1 and CDR2: SGHRS, YFSETQ. The CDR3 loop is CASSYLQGAGTEAFF. The CDR3 DNA follows: TGCGCCAGCAGCTACCTACAGGGGGCCGGCACTGAAGCTTTCTTT.

V and J are TRBV6-6 and TRBJ1-2; 9 nucleotides align to TRBD1. The CDR3 consists of 15 residues. The germline V gene encodes CDR1 MNHNY and CDR2 SVGAGI (reference sequence). With V trimmed by 6 bases and J by 5 bases, 10 bases remained unmatched. CDR3 region: CASRHRDRDRYGYTF. The CDR3 region has the DNA TGTGCCAGCAGACACCGGGACAGGGACCGGTATGGCTACACCTTC.

V gene TRBV5-1 combines with J gene TRBJ2-5; TRBD2 matches 8 bases. This CDR3 contains 15 residues. CDR1 and CDR2 (germline): SGHRS, YFSETQ. The trim removed 0 bases at V and 1 base at J, leaving 2 bases unmatched. In DNA, the CDR3 is TGCGCCAGCAGCTTGGCCGGGAGGGTCCAAGAGACCCAGTACTTC. It is translated as CASSLAGRVQETQYF.

The chain recombines TRBV19 with TRBJ1-5; 8 bases are shared with TRBD1. Germline CDR1 is LNHDA and CDR2 is SQIVND (reference sequence). Trimming removed 6 bases from V and 1 base from J; junction bases left unmatched: 11. This CDR3 has 17 residues. The CDR3 reads CASRAHRGERSNQPQHF. CDR3 bases: TGTGCCAGTAGGGCACACAGGGGGGAGAGGAGCAATCAGCCCCAGCATTTT.

V is TRBV5-8 and J is TRBJ2-5; no reliable D call. Germline V gives CDR1 SGHTS, CDR2 YDEGEE. The CDR3 extends over 12 amino acids. V lost 0 bases and J lost 7, with 7 bases in between. This CDR3 reads CASSLGLGTQYF. The CDR3 DNA is TGTGCCAGCAGCTTGGGTCTAGGGACCCAGTACTTC.

The chain couples TRBV10-3 to TRBJ1-6, with a possible D match to TRBD1 (6 bases). The CDR3 is 16 amino acids. Germline V CDR1 and CDR2: ENHRY, SYGVKD. The germline V and J ends were trimmed by 10 bases and 5 bases, with 21 bases remaining between them. The CDR3 nucleotides are TGTGCCACCCGGGTAGGGTCTGGACAGAATAATTCACCCCTCCACTTT. Its translation is CATRVGSGQNNSPLHF.

This clone was seen repeatedly, ten times or more. The rearrangement joins TRBV6-5 to TRBJ1-1; maybe TRBD1 (6 bases). The V gene lost 6 bases and the J gene lost 11 bases, with 16 bases spanning the gap. There are 12 residues in the CDR3. Germline values: CDR1 MNHEY, CDR2 SVGAGI. CDR3 amino acids: CASRDSTGKAFF. CDR3 bases: TGTGCCAGCAGGGACTCAACAGGGAAGGCTTTCTTT.

This clone was observed a handful of times. V and J are TRBV5-4 and TRBJ2-3; D perhaps matches TRBD1 (5 bases). The CDR3 is 14 residues long. Germline V gene lookup returns CDR1 SGHNT and CDR2 YYREEE (reference sequence). The V and J ends lost 5 bases and 0 bases respectively, with 10 bases between them. CDR3 protein: CASRLTDSTDTQYF. Here the CDR3 DNA reads TGTGCCAGCAGGTTGACAGACAGCACAGATACGCAGTATTTT.

CDR3 sequence: CASRSLDTSGNTIYF. The CDR3 DNA sequence: TGTGCCAGCAGATCTCTTGACACCTCTGGAAACACCATATATTTT. The chain has TRBV7-9 and TRBJ1-3, with D hard to call. The germline gives CDR1 SEHNR, CDR2 FQNEAQ (reference sequence). The CDR3 has 15 residues. V lost 6 bases and J 0 bases, leaving 12 bases between the germline ends.

This rearrangement joins TRBV18 to TRBJ1-5, with TRBD1 matching over 8 bases. Unmatched junction bases numbered 7, after V lost 3 bases and J lost 6 bases. Germline loops: CDR1 KGHSH, CDR2 LQKENI. The CDR3 loop spans 15 amino acids. CDR3 in amino acids: CASSPSQGVVQPQHF. The CDR3 DNA sequence: TGTGCCAGCTCACCTTCACAGGGGGTCGTTCAGCCCCAGCATTTT.